A single sample is the source of the 7 T cell receptor beta chains below, sequenced in a study of molecular identifiers for immune sequencing clone quantification (dated by TCRdb to 2016 to 2018). Libraries were made using PCR. Sequencing took place on an Illumina HiSeq 4000. TCRdb ran its own pipeline on the public reads, namely fastp trimming at Q25 and MiXCR clone calling, and kept in-frame beta chains. Records with the same CDR3 protein are collapsed into one entry carrying the most frequent genes and DNA. Across this sample there are 62,000 or so distinct CDR3 sequences, with 18% seen only once. The ten largest account for approximately 1.5% of the sample. Material: naive CD8+ T cells from blood, with Jurkat cell RNA spiked in. In light of the paper, this sample's cell subset or site label describes: FACS-sorted CD8+CD4-CCR7+CD45RA+ naive T cells. These receptors originate from a human donor in good health. Some libraries in this study had Jurkat cell RNA spiked in.

This clonotype was counted many times. The chain uses TRBV7-9 and TRBJ1-1; no clear D gene. CDR3 length: 12 amino acids. CDR1 is SEHNR, CDR2 FQNEAQ, per germline (reference sequence). V lost 5 bases, J lost 3 bases, and 7 bases lay in between. CDR3 in amino acids: CASSNHYTEAFF. The CDR3 bases are TGTGCCAGCAGCAACCATTACACTGAAGCTTTCTTT.

This clonotype was recorded many times. The chain has TRBV4-2 and TRBJ2-1; the match to TRBD2 covers 14 bases. Germline lookup yields CDR1 LGHNA and CDR2 YNFKEQ. This CDR3 spans 18 amino acids. Trimming took 4 bases from V and 4 from J; bases not matched to a gene: 9. CDR3 residues: CASSRSGLAGDTYNEQFF. The DNA for the CDR3 is TGTGCCAGCAGCCGCTCGGGACTAGCGGGAGACACGTACAATGAGCAGTTCTTC.

The genes are TRBV27 and TRBJ2-7, with 9 bases matching TRBD2. The trim removed 5 bases at V and 3 bases at J, leaving 8 bases unmatched. This CDR3 is 15 amino acids long. Germline assignment: CDR1 MNHEY and CDR2 SMNVEV (reference sequence). The CDR3 DNA follows: TGTGCCAGCAGTCCCTACCCTAGCGGGAACTACGAGCAGTACTTC. Translating gives CASSPYPSGNYEQYF.

J is TRBJ1-4 and V is TRBV12-3 or TRBV12-4; D may be TRBD1 (6 bases). CDR3 length: 18 amino acids. Between the trimmed V and J ends, which lost 10 bases and 0 bases, there was a span of 24 bases. This chain's CDR3 is CANSDSVGGRATNEKLFF. The CDR3 DNA sequence: TGTGCCAACAGCGACTCAGTCGGGGGGCGGGCAACTAATGAAAAACTGTTTTTT.

Comments on this clonotype: This clone may be a read error of a much larger clone one base away. The chain uses TRBV7-9 and TRBJ2-2; 7 nucleotides line up with TRBD2. V lost 8 bases and J lost 2; bases outside the gene matches: 8. Germline CDR1 and CDR2: SEHNR and FQNEAQ (reference sequence). This CDR3 region has 15 residues. CDR3 sequence reads: CASGPRGGNTGELFF. DNA for the CDR3: TGTGCCAGCGGCCCCCGCGGGGGAAACACCGGGGAGCTGTTTTTT. Drawing the rest from reference TRBV7-9 and TRBJ2-2, the complete variable domain is DTGVSQNPRHKITKRGQNVTFRCDPISEHNRLYWYRQTLGQGPEFLTYFQNEAQLEKSRLLSDRFSAERPKGSFSTLEIQRTEQGDSAMYLCASGPRGGNTGELFFGEGSRLTVL.

There are many counts of this clonotype. The chain combines TRBV6-6 with TRBJ1-2; unclear D gene. Germline V lookup: CDR1 MNHNY, CDR2 SVGAGI (reference sequence). The CDR3 spans 12 residues. Trimming took 6 bases from V and 4 from J, leaving 9 bases between them. The CDR3 DNA reads TGTGCCAGCAGGAGTGGTGTCTATGGCTACACCTTC. It is translated as CASRSGVYGYTF.

This clonotype was picked up many times. The V call is TRBV29-1, the J call TRBJ2-7, with 9 bases that match TRBD2. The length of the CDR3 is 16 residues. Germline-derived CDR1 and CDR2 are SQVTM and ANQGSEA. V dropped 1 base and J dropped 0; count of bases not matched to a gene: 7. The CDR3 sequence: CSVEGLAERSSYEQYF. The CDR3 DNA follows: TGCAGCGTTGAAGGACTAGCGGAGAGGAGCTCCTACGAGCAGTACTTC.